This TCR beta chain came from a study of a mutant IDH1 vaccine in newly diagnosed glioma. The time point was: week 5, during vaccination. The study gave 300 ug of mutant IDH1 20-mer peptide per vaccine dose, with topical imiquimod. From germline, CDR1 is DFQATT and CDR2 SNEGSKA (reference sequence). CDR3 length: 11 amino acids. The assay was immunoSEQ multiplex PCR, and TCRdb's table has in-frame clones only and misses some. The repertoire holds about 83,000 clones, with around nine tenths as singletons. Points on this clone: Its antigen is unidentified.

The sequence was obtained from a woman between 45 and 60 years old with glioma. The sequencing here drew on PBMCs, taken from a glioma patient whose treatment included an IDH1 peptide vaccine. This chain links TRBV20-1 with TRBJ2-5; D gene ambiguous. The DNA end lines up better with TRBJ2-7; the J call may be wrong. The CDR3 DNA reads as TGCAGTGCAGCCCGTTGGGACGAGCAGTACTTC. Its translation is CSAARWDEQYF.